The next 25 T cell receptor beta chains were all read from a single sample in a study of CD8+CD57+ T cells in acquired aplastic anemia. Both TCR beta VDJ combination and CDR3 sequence profiling were carried out. Genomic DNA was the template for this profiling. Using its own MiXCR run on the reads, TCRdb lists one record per CDR3 protein. The sample carries hundreds of thousands of distinct CDR3 sequences, roughly 68% recorded once. Sequencing input: sorted CD4+, CD8+, or CD8+CD57+ T cells (not recorded which) from PBMCs. The receptors were gathered from a human donor in good health, serving as a control.

The genes are TRBV5-8 and TRBJ2-3, with 8 bases aligning to TRBD1. Germline V gene lookup returns CDR1 SGHTS and CDR2 YDEGEE. The CDR3 sequence is 17 residues long. V dropped 4 bases and J dropped 6; count of bases not matched to a gene: 16. CDR3 in amino acids: CASSHVSRTGFGDTQYF. The CDR3 DNA is TGTGCCAGCAGCCACGTCTCCAGGACAGGGTTTGGGGATACGCAGTATTTT.

The sample holds a few counts of this clonotype. V is TRBV19 and J is TRBJ2-3; D unresolved. Germline V gene data show CDR1 as LNHDA and CDR2 as SQIVND (reference sequence). The length of the CDR3 is 13 residues. Between the trimmed V and J ends, which lost 5 bases and 3 bases, there was a span of 9 bases. The CDR3 DNA is TGTGCCAGTAGTGGGTCCGGGACAGATACGCAGTATTTT. Its translation: CASSGSGTDTQYF.

This clonotype was picked up many times. V usage is TRBV27 and J usage is TRBJ1-2; TRBD1 might be the D (5 bases). This CDR3 is 14 amino acids long. Germline-derived CDR1 and CDR2 are MNHEY and SMNVEV (reference sequence). V was pared by 5 bases and J by 7 bases, with 17 bases between. Here the CDR3 reads CASSATVLAVGYTF. The CDR3 nucleotides read TGTGCCAGCAGTGCGACAGTGCTCGCCGTTGGCTACACCTTC.

This chain joins TRBV12-3 or TRBV12-4 and TRBJ2-1; D possibly corresponds to TRBD1 (5 bases). This CDR3 has 15 residues. V shed 2 bases and J shed 2 bases, with 10 bases lying between them. Here the CDR3 DNA reads TGTGCCAGCAGTTTAAGACAGAGCACCTACAATGAGCAGTTCTTC. Amino acid sequence: CASSLRQSTYNEQFF.

The chain employs TRBV15 and TRBJ1-6, with 9 bases lining up with TRBD1. Germline CDR1 LNHNV, CDR2 YYDKDF (reference sequence). The CDR3 extends over 15 amino acids. With 5 bases clipped from V and 9 bases from J, the junction kept 8 bases outside the gene matches. The chain's CDR3 is CATSDVGTGISPLHF. The CDR3 region has the DNA TGTGCCACCAGCGACGTGGGGACAGGGATTTCACCCCTCCACTTT.

This clonotype was counted at least ten times. V usage is TRBV5-1 and J usage is TRBJ2-3; 7 nucleotides match TRBD2. CDR1 and CDR2 from the germline V gene are SGHRS and YFSETQ. V was pared by 2 bases and J by 2 bases, with 2 bases of the junction left unmatched. This CDR3 is built from 14 residues. The CDR3 loop reads CASSFTSDTDTQYF. The CDR3 DNA reads as TGCGCCAGCAGCTTTACTAGCGACACAGATACGCAGTATTTT.

This rearrangement joins TRBV12-5 to TRBJ2-1; 7 nucleotides line up with TRBD1. Germline CDR1 LGHNT, CDR2 FRNRAP. This CDR3 region has 13 residues. The CDR3 coding sequence is TGTGCCAGCAGCAACACGCTGGGACAGGAGCAGTTCTTC. Translating it yields CASSNTLGQEQFF. Full variable domain (outside the CDR3, taken from reference TRBV12-5 and TRBJ2-1): DARVTQTPRHKVTEMGQEVTMRCQPILGHNTVFWYRQTMMQGLELLAYFRNRAPLDDSGMPKDRFSAEMPDATLATLKIQPSEPRDSAVYFCASSNTLGQEQFFGPGTRLTVL.

Regarding this clonotype: A much larger clone sits a single nucleotide away, making a read error possible. V usage is TRBV2 and J usage is TRBJ1-3, with 7 bases that match TRBD1. CDR1 is SNHLY and CDR2 is FYNNEI in the germline V gene. V lost 8 bases, J lost 9 bases, and 13 bases stayed unmatched. The CDR3 spans 14 residues. The chain's CDR3 is CASQIGQERSTIYF. The CDR3 nucleotides read TGTGCCAGCCAAATAGGACAGGAAAGAAGCACCATATATTTT.

The chain is built from TRBV10-3 and TRBJ1-6; 8 bases map to TRBD1. Per germline, CDR1 ENHRY and CDR2 SYGVKD. The CDR3 totals 15 residues. Losses at the gene ends were 4 bases for V and 5 bases for J; bases not matched to a gene: 4. The CDR3 sequence is CAISAMTGDNSPLHF. In DNA, the CDR3 is TGTGCCATCAGTGCCATGACAGGGGATAATTCACCCCTCCACTTT.

Points on this clonotype: The junction does not match germline at one end; this may be a read error. The J gene is TRBJ1-2, the V gene TRBV7-2; no definite D call. Germline CDR1 and CDR2: SGHTA and FQGNSA. This CDR3 has 13 amino acids. The CDR3: CASSLPGTDTQNF. As DNA, the CDR3 is TGTGCCAGCAGCTTGCCCGGAACAGATACGCAGAATTTT.

This chain connects TRBV7-4 to TRBJ2-5; unclear D gene. The CDR3 totals 14 residues. V gave up 3 bases and J gave up 5 bases, with 13 bases separating them. Germline V lookup: CDR1 SGHVT, CDR2 SQSDAQ. As DNA, the CDR3 is TGTGCCAGCAGCTTGCTGGGTCGGCACGAGACCCAGTACTTC. It yields the protein CASSLLGRHETQYF.

V usage is TRBV6-4 and J usage is TRBJ2-5, with no clear D. Per the germline V gene, CDR1 is MRHNA and CDR2 is SNTAGT. V was trimmed by 7 bases and J by 0 bases, leaving 3 bases between them. The length of the CDR3 is 11 residues. The CDR3 loop reads CASIYQETQYF. DNA for the CDR3: TGTGCCAGCATATACCAAGAGACCCAGTACTTC.

V and J are TRBV19 and TRBJ2-3; TRBD1 agrees at 8 bases. CDR1 and CDR2 (germline): LNHDA, SQIVND (reference sequence). The CDR3 runs 13 residues. Trimming at V came to 8 bases and at J to 0 bases, leaving 1 base not matched to a gene. CDR3 DNA sequence: TGTGCCAGTCAGGGGGCTAGCACAGATACGCAGTATTTT. Translating gives CASQGASTDTQYF. Together with reference TRBV19 and TRBJ2-3, the CDR3 gives the full variable domain: DGGITQSPKYLFRKEGQNVTLSCEQNLNHDAMYWYRQDPGQGLRLIYYSQIVNDFQKGDIAEGYSVSREKKESFPLTVTSAQKNPTAFYLCASQGASTDTQYFGPGTRLTVL.

In regard to this clonotype: Without the conserved terminal phenylalanine or tryptophan, this CDR3 likely stems from a read error. It is unclear where the CDR3 begins or ends on the DNA, so no DNA is shown, and the CDR3 is as TCRdb lists it. J is TRBJ1-4 and V is TRBV19; the table's D call, TRBD1, was not checked against the DNA. The CDR3 has 9 residues if both end residues are counted. CDR1 and CDR2 from the germline V gene are LNHDA and SQIVND (reference sequence). CDR3 loop: CASSPRGGG.

Turning to this clonotype: Here the CDR3 omits its conserved ending phenylalanine or tryptophan, so a read error is the likely source. The limits of the CDR3 on the DNA are not certain, so only TCRdb's listed CDR3 is given. The chain has TRBV7-9 and TRBJ1-6. Termini included, the CDR3 measures 11 amino acids. Germline V gives CDR1 SEHNR, CDR2 FQNEAQ (reference sequence). The CDR3 here is CASSYNSPPQI.

The chain joins TRBV6-2 or TRBV6-3 to TRBJ2-3; 7 positions agree with TRBD1. With 6 bases clipped from V and 2 bases from J, the junction kept 8 bases outside the gene matches. This CDR3 is 15 amino acids long. Germline-derived CDR1 and CDR2 are MNHEY and SVGEGT. As DNA, the CDR3 is TGTGCCAGCAGCCAAGAGACAGGGATCACAGATACGCAGTATTTT. Amino acid sequence: CASSQETGITDTQYF.

As to this clonotype: It is likely a read error, because the conserved phenylalanine at the end of the CDR3 is missing. The chain carries TRBV20-1 and TRBJ1-1; TRBD1 is a possible D gene (6 bases). Trimming cost V 4 bases and J 6 bases, with 9 bases left between them. This CDR3 is 11 amino acids long. Germline V lookup: CDR1 DFQATT, CDR2 SNEGSKA (reference sequence). CDR3 loop: CSANRDAEAFL. Here the CDR3 DNA reads TGCAGTGCTAACAGGGACGCTGAAGCTTTCCTT.

In this sample, this clonotype turned up many times. The chain carries TRBV30 and TRBJ1-1, with D maybe TRBD1 (5 bases). This CDR3 comprises 13 residues. The germline gives CDR1 GTSNPN, CDR2 SVGIG (reference sequence). V lost 0 bases to trimming and J lost 1 base, with 6 bases between them. The CDR3 region has the DNA TGTGCCTGGAGTGTACAGGAGAACACTGAAGCTTTCTTT. Translating it yields CAWSVQENTEAFF.

The chain recombines TRBV30 with TRBJ1-5; possible D gene TRBD1, 6 bases. Germline V lookup: CDR1 GTSNPN, CDR2 SVGIG (reference sequence). Between the trimmed V and J ends, which lost 0 bases and 2 bases, there was a span of 11 bases. The CDR3 loop spans 15 amino acids. The CDR3 sequence: CAWSVQGGRNQPQHF. Written as DNA, the CDR3 is TGTGCCTGGAGTGTTCAAGGGGGTCGCAATCAGCCCCAGCATTTT.

Only a few counts were recorded for this clonotype. The V and J genes are TRBV25-1 and TRBJ1-6, with 7 bases lining up with TRBD1. Germline CDR1 reads MGHDK; CDR2 reads SYGVNS. The J segment lost 6 bases and the V segment lost 5 bases, leaving 7 bases of the junction unmatched. There are 15 residues in the CDR3. Here the CDR3 DNA reads TGTGCCAGCAGTTGGGGGGGACAGCTTAATTCACCCCTCCACTTT. It codes for CASSWGGQLNSPLHF.

This chain links TRBV11-1 with TRBJ2-1; 12 bases map to TRBD2. This CDR3 comprises 16 residues. J was trimmed by 4 bases and V by 2 bases; bases with no gene match: 3. CDR1 is SGHAT, CDR2 FQDESV, per germline (reference sequence). CDR3 nucleotide sequence: TGTGCCAGCAGCTTAAGTCTAGCGGGGGGGTACAATGAGCAGTTCTTC. Translation: CASSLSLAGGYNEQFF. The variable domain in full, with the rest retrieved from reference TRBV11-1 and TRBJ2-1, is EAEVAQSPRYKITEKSQAVAFWCDPISGHATLYWYRQILGQGPELLVQFQDESVVDDSQLPKDRFSAERLKGVDSTLKIQPAELGDSAMYLCASSLSLAGGYNEQFFGPGTRLTVL.

V and J are TRBV6-1 and TRBJ2-1; D is possibly TRBD1 (5 bases). V shed 3 bases and J shed 3 bases, with 9 bases lying between them. CDR3 size: 14 residues. Germline loops: CDR1 MNHNS, CDR2 SASEGT. CDR3 amino acids: CASSDRQLYNEQFF. The CDR3 nucleotides read TGTGCCAGCAGTGACCGACAGCTCTACAATGAGCAGTTCTTC.

Note on this clonotype: One end of the junction does not line up with germline, which may come from a read error. The chain combines TRBV7-2 with TRBJ2-2; D remains unclear. There are 14 residues in the CDR3. CDR1 is SGHTA and CDR2 is FQGNSA in the germline V gene. In nucleotides, the CDR3 is TGTGCCAGCAGCTTAGTCACAGTGAATTCACCCCTGCACTTT. The encoded protein is CASSLVTVNSPLHF.

The table lists this clonotype with a few counts. V usage is TRBV10-3 and J usage is TRBJ1-6; D is ambiguous. This CDR3 comprises 13 residues. Germline CDR1 and CDR2: ENHRY and SYGVKD. V dropped 2 bases and J dropped 11 bases, with 10 bases sitting between them. The CDR3 bases are TGTGCCATCAGTGAGGCCGTGGTACCACCCCTCCACTTT. Its translation is CAISEAVVPPLHF.

The table lists this clonotype with many counts. V is TRBV6-6 and J is TRBJ2-5; TRBD2 matches 8 bases. Losses at the gene ends were 5 bases for V and 2 bases for J; bases not matched to a gene: 10. Germline CDR1 and CDR2: MNHNY and SVGAGI (reference sequence). This CDR3 comprises 16 residues. The CDR3 DNA reads TGTGCCAGCAGTCCCCTTAGCGGGAAGCTACAAGAGACCCAGTACTTC. Translation gives CASSPLSGKLQETQYF.